This T cell receptor beta chain is drawn from a study of CD8 T cells in ankylosing spondylitis. Notes on the study in general: For ankylosing spondylitis blood, a TCR beta motif of under 10 highly homologous variants appeared characteristic.

J was trimmed by 0 bases and V by 4 bases; bases with no gene match: 10. The CDR3 runs 17 residues. CDR1 and CDR2 from the germline V gene are SGHDT and YYEEEE. This clonotype was observed a few times. Its antigen is still unknown. Quantitative 5'-RACE with molecular barcodes generated TCR beta libraries. TCRdb used MiXCR to reprocess the 5' RACE reads, holding one entry per CDR3 protein. This sample yields more than 100,000 distinct CDR3 sequences, of which roughly a sixth are seen a single time; 25% to 40% belongs to the top ten. V is TRBV5-6 and J is TRBJ2-1; 7 bases agree with TRBD2. The source material was blood, either unsorted or a sorted T cell fraction (not recorded which). This TCR derives from a male donor with ankylosing spondylitis. The CDR3 DNA follows: TGTGCCAGCAGCCCGGGGGGTGGGCCGAGCTCCTACAATGAGCAGTTCTTC. Translation gives CASSPGGGPSSYNEQFF.